This T cell receptor beta chain was obtained from a study of shared clonotypes between healthy human individuals (dated by TCRdb to about 2020). Context from the whole study: A couple of women and a few men aged 18 to 49 years were included in the cohort. For each donor, CD4 naive and CD4 memory were each run on three plates, CD8 naive on two plates, and CD8 memory on one plate. To estimate repertoire size and how much clonotype sharing occurs between individuals, the study deeply sequenced the blood TCR repertoires of roughly 5 healthy adults. Different laboratories and diverse techniques were used to prepare libraries and sequence TCR repertoires, to increase sequencing depth and limit assay-specific biases. Per donor, leukapheresis produced somewhere between about 0.9 and 10 billion PBMCs.

The CDR3, cysteine through phenylalanine, is 16 amino acids long. The sequence is cut down to CDR3 DNA, 48 bases in frame from base 1. A distance of 15 bases separates the germline ends of V and J, which lose 0 bases and 3 bases respectively. The germline V gene (reference sequence) gives CDR1 as MNHNY and CDR2 as SVGAGI. Healthy HIV-negative adults with no recently reported acute infections or vaccinations were included as donors. Only Caucasian adults living in Nashville, Tennessee, USA were represented among the donors. Magnetic negative selection was used to enrich CD4+ T cells, after which naive cells were positively selected on CD45RA and the negative fraction became the memory subset. After blood collection by leukapheresis, PBMCs were isolated using Ficoll-Histopaque density gradient centrifugation and then cryopreserved in the vapor phase of liquid nitrogen. Analytical flow cytometry was used to check the purity and quantity of every magnetically sorted T cell population. Genomic DNA was isolated from every sorted fraction and measured by UV absorbance on a Nanodrop 2000c.

Results the study describes overall, beyond this receptor: Based on pairwise subsampling, the degree of clonotype sharing among donors was expected to be affected by sequencing depth. Naive subsets generally had larger estimated clonotype richness than memory subsets did. Sampling was restricted to blood, and TCR repertoires in tissues likely differ from the TCR repertoires found in blood. Incomplete sequencing was indicated by rarefaction of sorted-subset datasets, despite the large sequencing depth. Compared with non-shared clonotypes, clonotypes shared by all four sorted-subset donors had higher generation probabilities. Across a few donors, approximately 4.9% of naive CD4, roughly 3.5% of naive CD8, approximately 2.5% of memory CD4, and around 0.4% of memory CD8 clonotypes were shared. Because the study included a small number of donors, the genetic and exposure-history diversity represented was limited.

Regarding this clone: No antigen is known for it. Per-base quality was not reported, and no clone a single base away is much larger than it.

Using the deep immunoSEQ assay, multiplex PCR amplified TCR CDR3 regions from genomic DNA. Extracted genomic DNA from each cell subset was spread evenly across all wells of several immunoSEQ 96-well plates, with each plate serving as a replicate. For sorted subsets, each replicate PCR was loaded with roughly 190 ng genomic DNA, equivalent to approximately 27,000 T cell genomes. Purified libraries were measured with a Qubit 3.0 fluorometer, size-checked on a Bioanalyzer 2100, and measured again with the KAPA Library Quantification kit. Each immunoSEQ 96-well plate was sequenced on its own single-read 150-cycle Illumina NextSeq 550 flow cell. From the authors' description of their analysis: Because only junctional sequences without quality scores were contained in the immunoSEQ output, filtering matching that applied to full-length reads could not be performed. To assign V/J genes and CDR3, sequences were annotated using PyIR, a Python wrapper for IgBLAST v1.9, with IMGT germline references. Any read was removed if the V/J assignment was weak (E-value above 1e-6), the CDR3 was missing, or the read contained stop codons, out-of-frame junctions, or ambiguous translated residues. V3J clonotypes were defined as sequences sharing the same inferred V gene, J gene, and CDR3 amino acid sequence. To compute the percentage overlap between repertoires, the number of shared unique clonotypes was divided by the size of the smaller repertoire. Three approaches were used to assess repertoire richness: RTK rarefaction, the Chao1 estimator, and Recon v2.1 estimates of unobserved clonotypes. For all TCRbeta clonotypes obtained by the gDNA method from a handful of donors, generation probabilities were computed with OLGA. As stored in TCRdb, this immuneACCESS dataset retains in-frame rearrangements with V and J assigned. A fraction of the clones does not appear; measured against another copy, unresolved V genes explain less than half of the discrepancy, and the remainder lacks a known reason. The V and J calls and clone size are taken from that table; D and trimming were inferred from the DNA. The sample records 650,000 to 750,000 clones, around 72% of which are singletons. Approximately 1.8% of the sample belongs to the ten largest clones.

Sequencing input: memory CD4+ T cells sorted from blood. Explained via the paper, the cell subset or site label denotes: CD45RA-negative fraction. The chain employs TRBV6-6 and TRBJ2-7, with the D gene uncertain. This TCR was sampled from a woman in her 30s in good health. The nucleotide sequence is given as TGTGCCAGCAGTTACTCGATGGATGACACACTCTACGAGCAGTACTTC. It encodes CASSYSMDDTLYEQYF.